Described below is a single T cell receptor (beta chain) sequence and its context. Its target is not known. The assay was immunoSEQ multiplex PCR, and TCRdb's table has in-frame clones only and misses some. Found here are about 180,000 clones, roughly 91% of them singletons; the top ten hold about 1%. These data come from a study of T cell responses to AZD1222 COVID-19 vaccine. General study findings and limits: White British people made up most donors, females outnumbered males, and clonal diversity was possibly underestimated. Once two AZD1222 doses were given, Spike-specific TCR breadth and depth went up.

The clonotype was recovered from an adult who received the MenACWY meningococcal vaccine as a control. Sequenced material: peripheral blood, taken 28 days after the second dose of the MenACWY control vaccine.

The CDR3: CASSQQGTGNTIYF. Written as DNA, the CDR3 is TGTGCCAGCAGCCAACAGGGAACTGGAAACACCATATATTTT. The chain recombines TRBV11-2 with TRBJ1-3, with a weak D call TRBD1 (6 bases). V lost 5 bases and J lost 2, with 10 bases in between. Germline CDR1 is SGHAT and CDR2 is FQNNGV. The length of the CDR3 is 14 residues.